This record looks at one T cell receptor beta chain sequence and its context. The antigen remains undetermined. The sample originates from a study of cytomegalovirus exposure and HLA in healthy donors. Study-wide background: Caucasian-associated ancestry cluster membership applied to about 80% of 300 to 450 genotyped donors.

Notes on the study in general: According to the study, 160 or so TCR beta chains were cytomegalovirus-associated. TCR beta V- and J-gene trimming was later associated with a missense DCLRE1C variant.

V was trimmed by 3 bases and J by 2 bases, leaving 14 bases between them. Germline loops: CDR1 KGHSH, CDR2 LQKENI. This CDR3 spans 16 amino acids. PCR was performed using 60 Vbeta and 13 Jbeta primers. The repertoire was sequenced with immunoSEQ multiplex PCR; TCRdb's copy has only in-frame clones and lacks some. The profile shows 65,000 to 90,000 clones, about 69% of them singletons. Every donor was a healthy person donating bone marrow. What was sequenced was PBMCs. The sequence came from a man aged 55 to 70 in good health and CMV-seronegative. The chain has TRBV18 and TRBJ1-3, with unresolved D. The CDR3 region is CASSPSADNPGNTIYF. CDR3 coding DNA: TGTGCCAGCTCACCTTCGGCGGATAACCCTGGAAACACCATATATTTT.